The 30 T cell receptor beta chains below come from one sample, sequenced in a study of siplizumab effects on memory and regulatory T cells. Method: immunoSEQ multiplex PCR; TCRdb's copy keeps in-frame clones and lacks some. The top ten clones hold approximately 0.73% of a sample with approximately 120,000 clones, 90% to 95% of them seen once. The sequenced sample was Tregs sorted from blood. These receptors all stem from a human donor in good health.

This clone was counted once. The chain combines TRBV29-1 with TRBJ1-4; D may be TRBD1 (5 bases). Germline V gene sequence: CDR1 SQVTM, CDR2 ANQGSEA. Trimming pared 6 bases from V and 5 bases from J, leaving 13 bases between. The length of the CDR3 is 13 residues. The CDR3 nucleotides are TGCAGCGTCGGAGGGGCCAAGAATGAAAAACTGTTTTTT. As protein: CSVGGAKNEKLFF.

CDR3 loop: CSGTSGGTNNEQFF. CDR3 DNA: TGCAGCGGGACTAGCGGGGGGACAAACAATGAGCAGTTCTTC. The genes are TRBV29-1 and TRBJ2-1, with TRBD2 identical over 14 bases. V lost 7 bases, J lost 5 bases, and 4 bases stayed unmatched. The germline V gene encodes CDR1 SQVTM and CDR2 ANQGSEA. The CDR3 loop spans 14 amino acids.

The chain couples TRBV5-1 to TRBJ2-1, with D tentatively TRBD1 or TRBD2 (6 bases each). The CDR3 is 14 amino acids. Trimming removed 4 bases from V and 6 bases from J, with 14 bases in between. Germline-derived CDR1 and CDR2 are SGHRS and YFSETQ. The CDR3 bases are TGCGCCAGCAGCCACTCCGGGGGCCGCAATGAGCAGTTCTTC. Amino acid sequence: CASSHSGGRNEQFF.

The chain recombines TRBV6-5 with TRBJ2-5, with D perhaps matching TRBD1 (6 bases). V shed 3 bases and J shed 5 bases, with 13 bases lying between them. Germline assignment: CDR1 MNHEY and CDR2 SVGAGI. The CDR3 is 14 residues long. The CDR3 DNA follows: TGTGCCAGCAGTTATTACGGACAGCGGGAGACCCAGTACTTC. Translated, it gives CASSYYGQRETQYF.

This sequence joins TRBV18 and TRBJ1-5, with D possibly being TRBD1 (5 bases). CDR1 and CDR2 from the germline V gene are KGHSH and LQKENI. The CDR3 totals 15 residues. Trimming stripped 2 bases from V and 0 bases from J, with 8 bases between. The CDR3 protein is CASSPGTNSNQPQHF. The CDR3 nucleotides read TGTGCCAGCTCACCAGGGACCAATAGCAATCAGCCCCAGCATTTT.

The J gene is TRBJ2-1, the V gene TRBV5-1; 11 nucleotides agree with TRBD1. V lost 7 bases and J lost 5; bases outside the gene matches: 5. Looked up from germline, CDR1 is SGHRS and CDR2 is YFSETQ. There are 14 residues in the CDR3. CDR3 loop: CASSGTGGNNEQFF. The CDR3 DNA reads TGCGCCAGCTCGGGGACAGGGGGGAACAATGAGCAGTTCTTC.

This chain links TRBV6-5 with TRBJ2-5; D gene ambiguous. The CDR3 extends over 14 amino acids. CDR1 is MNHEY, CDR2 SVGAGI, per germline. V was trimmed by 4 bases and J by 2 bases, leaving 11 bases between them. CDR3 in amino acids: CASSLFRAQETQYF. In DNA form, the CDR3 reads TGTGCCAGCAGTTTGTTCCGGGCTCAAGAGACCCAGTACTTC.

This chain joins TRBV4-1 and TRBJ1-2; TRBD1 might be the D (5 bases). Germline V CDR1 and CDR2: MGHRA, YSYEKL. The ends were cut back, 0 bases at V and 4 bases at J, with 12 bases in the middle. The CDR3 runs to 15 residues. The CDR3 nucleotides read TGCGCCAGCAGCCAAGAAGGGCGGGGCCTCTATGGCTACACCTTC. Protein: CASSQEGRGLYGYTF.

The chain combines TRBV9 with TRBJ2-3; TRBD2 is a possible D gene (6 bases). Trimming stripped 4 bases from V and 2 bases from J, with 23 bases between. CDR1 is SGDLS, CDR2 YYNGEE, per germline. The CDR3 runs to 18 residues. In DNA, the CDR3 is TGTGCCAGCAGCCCCGTCCGGCGGGGTGGGGTAGACACAGATACGCAGTATTTT. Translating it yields CASSPVRRGGVDTDTQYF.

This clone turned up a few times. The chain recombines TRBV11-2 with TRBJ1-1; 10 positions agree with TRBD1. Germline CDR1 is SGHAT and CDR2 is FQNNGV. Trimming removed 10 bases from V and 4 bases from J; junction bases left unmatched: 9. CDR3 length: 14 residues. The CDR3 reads CATWDRGWGTEAFF. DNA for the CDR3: TGTGCCACCTGGGACAGGGGATGGGGCACTGAAGCTTTCTTT.

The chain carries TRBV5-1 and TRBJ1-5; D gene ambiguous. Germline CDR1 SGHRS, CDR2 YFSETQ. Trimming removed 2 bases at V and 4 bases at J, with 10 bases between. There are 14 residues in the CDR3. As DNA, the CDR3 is TGCGCCAGCAGCTTATTTGGCGGGAATCAGCCCCAGCATTTT. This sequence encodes CASSLFGGNQPQHF. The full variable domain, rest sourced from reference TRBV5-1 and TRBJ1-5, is KAGVTQTPRYLIKTRGQQVTLSCSPISGHRSVSWYQQTPGQGLQFLFEYFSETQRNKGNFPGRFSGRQFSNSRSEMNVSTLELGDSALYLCASSLFGGNQPQHFGDGTRLSIL.

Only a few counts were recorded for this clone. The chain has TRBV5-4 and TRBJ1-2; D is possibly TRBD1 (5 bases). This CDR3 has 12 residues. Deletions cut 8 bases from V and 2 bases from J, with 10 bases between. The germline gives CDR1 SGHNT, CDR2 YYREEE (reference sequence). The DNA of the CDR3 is TGTGCCAGTGGCAGGGAGAACTATGGCTACACCTTC. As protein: CASGRENYGYTF.

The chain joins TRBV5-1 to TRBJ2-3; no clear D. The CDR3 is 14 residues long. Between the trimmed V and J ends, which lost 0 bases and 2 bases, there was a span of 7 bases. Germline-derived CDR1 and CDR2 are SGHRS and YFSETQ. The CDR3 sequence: CASSLAPATDTQYF. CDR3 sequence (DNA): TGCGCCAGCAGCTTGGCCCCAGCCACAGATACGCAGTATTTT.

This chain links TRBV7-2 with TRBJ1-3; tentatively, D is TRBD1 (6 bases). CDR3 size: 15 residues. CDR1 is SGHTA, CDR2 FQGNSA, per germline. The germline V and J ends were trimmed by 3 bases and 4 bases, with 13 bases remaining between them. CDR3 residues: CASSFGGAQGNTIYF. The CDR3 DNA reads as TGTGCCAGCAGCTTTGGGGGGGCGCAGGGAAACACCATATATTTT.

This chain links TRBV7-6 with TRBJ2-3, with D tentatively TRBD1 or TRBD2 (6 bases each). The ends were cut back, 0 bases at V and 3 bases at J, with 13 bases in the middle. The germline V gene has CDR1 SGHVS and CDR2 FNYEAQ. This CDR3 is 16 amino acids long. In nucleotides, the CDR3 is TGTGCCAGCAGCTTAGCGGGGGGCTTGGTGACAGATACGCAGTATTTT. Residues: CASSLAGGLVTDTQYF.

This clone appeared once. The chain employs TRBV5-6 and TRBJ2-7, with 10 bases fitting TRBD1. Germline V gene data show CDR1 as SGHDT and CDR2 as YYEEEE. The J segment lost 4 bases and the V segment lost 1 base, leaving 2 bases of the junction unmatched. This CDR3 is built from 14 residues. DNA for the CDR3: TGTGCCAGCAGCTTGCCGGGACAGGGGTACGAGCAGTACTTC. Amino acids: CASSLPGQGYEQYF.

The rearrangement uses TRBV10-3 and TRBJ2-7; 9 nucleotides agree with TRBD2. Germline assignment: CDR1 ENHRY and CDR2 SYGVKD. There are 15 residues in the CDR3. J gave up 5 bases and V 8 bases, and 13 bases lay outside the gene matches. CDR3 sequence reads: CAIRSGGGGAHEQYF. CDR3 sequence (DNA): TGTGCCATCCGTAGCGGGGGCGGGGGGGCCCACGAGCAGTACTTC.

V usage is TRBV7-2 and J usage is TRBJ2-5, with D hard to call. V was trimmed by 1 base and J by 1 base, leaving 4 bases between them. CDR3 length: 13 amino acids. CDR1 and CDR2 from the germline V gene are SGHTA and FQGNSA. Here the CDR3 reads CASSLGPQETQYF. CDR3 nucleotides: TGTGCCAGCAGCTTAGGGCCCCAAGAGACCCAGTACTTC.

CDR3 region: CASSQGTTFTDTQYF. The DNA of the CDR3 is TGCGCCAGCAGCCAAGGGACTACATTCACAGATACGCAGTATTTT. The chain combines TRBV4-1 with TRBJ2-3; weak D call: TRBD2 (6 bases). The germline V gene encodes CDR1 MGHRA and CDR2 YSYEKL. The V and J ends lost 1 base and 2 bases respectively, with 10 bases between them. The CDR3 loop spans 15 amino acids.

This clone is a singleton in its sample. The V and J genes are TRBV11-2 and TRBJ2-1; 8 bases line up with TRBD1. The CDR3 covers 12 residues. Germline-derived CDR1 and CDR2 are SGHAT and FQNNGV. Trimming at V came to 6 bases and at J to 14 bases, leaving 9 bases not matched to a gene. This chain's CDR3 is CASSPGKGQEFF. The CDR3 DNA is TGTGCCAGCAGTCCCGGTAAGGGACAGGAGTTCTTC.

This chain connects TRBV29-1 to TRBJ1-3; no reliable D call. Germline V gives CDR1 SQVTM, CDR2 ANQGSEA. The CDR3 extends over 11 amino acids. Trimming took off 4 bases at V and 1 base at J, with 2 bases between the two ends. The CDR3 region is CSVGSGNTIYF. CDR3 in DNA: TGCAGCGTTGGGTCTGGAAACACCATATATTTT.

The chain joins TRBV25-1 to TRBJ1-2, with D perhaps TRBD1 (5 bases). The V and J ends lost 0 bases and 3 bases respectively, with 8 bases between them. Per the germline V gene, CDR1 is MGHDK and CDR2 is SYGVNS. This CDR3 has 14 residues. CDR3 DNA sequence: TGTGCCAGCAGTGAATATGGGGGACACTATGGCTACACCTTC. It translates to CASSEYGGHYGYTF.

This chain's CDR3 is CASSYPPGRELFF. For the CDR3, the DNA is TGTGCCAGCAGTTACCCCCCGGGAAGGGAGCTGTTTTTT. The chain uses TRBV6-5 and TRBJ2-2; a possible D gene is TRBD2 (5 bases). The length of the CDR3 is 13 residues. Germline V gene sequence: CDR1 MNHEY, CDR2 SVGAGI. The V gene lost 2 bases and the J gene lost 9 bases, with 10 bases spanning the gap.

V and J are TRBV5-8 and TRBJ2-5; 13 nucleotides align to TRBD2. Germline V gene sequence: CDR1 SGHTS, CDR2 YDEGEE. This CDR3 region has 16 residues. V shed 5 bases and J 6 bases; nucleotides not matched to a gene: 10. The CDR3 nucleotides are TGTGCCAGCAGACCACCTGGGACTAGCGGGACCCAGACCCAGTACTTC. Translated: CASRPPGTSGTQTQYF.

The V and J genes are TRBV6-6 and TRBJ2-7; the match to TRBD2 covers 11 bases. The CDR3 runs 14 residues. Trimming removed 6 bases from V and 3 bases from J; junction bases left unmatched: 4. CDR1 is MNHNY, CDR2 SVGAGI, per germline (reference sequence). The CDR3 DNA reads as TGTGCCAGCAGACTAGCGGGGGACTTCTACGAGCAGTACTTC. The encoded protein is CASRLAGDFYEQYF.

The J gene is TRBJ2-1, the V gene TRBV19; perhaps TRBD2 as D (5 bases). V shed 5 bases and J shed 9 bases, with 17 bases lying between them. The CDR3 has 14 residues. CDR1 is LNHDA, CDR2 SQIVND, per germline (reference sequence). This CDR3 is CASSSEALGFEQFF. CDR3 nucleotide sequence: TGTGCCAGTAGTTCGGAGGCCCTGGGCTTTGAGCAGTTCTTC.

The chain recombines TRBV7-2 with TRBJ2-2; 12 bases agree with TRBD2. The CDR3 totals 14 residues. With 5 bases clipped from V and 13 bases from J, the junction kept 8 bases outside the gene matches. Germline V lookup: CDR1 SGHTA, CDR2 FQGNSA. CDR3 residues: CASSPTSGSSTLFF. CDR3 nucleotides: TGTGCCAGCAGCCCGACTAGCGGGAGCTCGACGCTGTTTTTT.

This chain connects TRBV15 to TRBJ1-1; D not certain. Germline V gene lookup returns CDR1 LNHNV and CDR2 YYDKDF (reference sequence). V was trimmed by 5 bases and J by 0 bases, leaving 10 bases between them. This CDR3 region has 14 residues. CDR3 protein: CATSYSRVNTEAFF. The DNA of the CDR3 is TGTGCCACCAGCTATTCCCGGGTGAACACTGAAGCTTTCTTT.

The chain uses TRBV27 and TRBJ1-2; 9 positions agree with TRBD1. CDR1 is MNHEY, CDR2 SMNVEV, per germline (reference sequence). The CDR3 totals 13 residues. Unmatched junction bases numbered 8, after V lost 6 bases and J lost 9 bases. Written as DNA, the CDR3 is TGTGCCAGCAGCCCCTCGGACAGGGGCAGCTACACCTTC. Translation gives CASSPSDRGSYTF.

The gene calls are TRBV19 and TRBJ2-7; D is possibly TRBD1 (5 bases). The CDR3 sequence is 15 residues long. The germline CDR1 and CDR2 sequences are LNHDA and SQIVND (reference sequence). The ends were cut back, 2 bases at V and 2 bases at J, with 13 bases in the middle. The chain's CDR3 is CASSISGLLPYEQYF. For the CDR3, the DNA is TGTGCCAGTAGTATATCAGGGCTCCTTCCCTACGAGCAGTACTTC.